What follows are 18 T cell receptor beta chains derived from one specimen sequenced in a study of blood T cell repertoires in COVID-19. Profiling relied on immunoSEQ multiplex PCR, and the TCRdb table lists in-frame clones only, not all of them. The profile shows about 200,000 clones, 85% of them singletons. The sample consisted of peripheral blood. These TCRs come from an elderly woman with acute or convalescent COVID-19.

This chain connects TRBV7-2 to TRBJ1-3; D is perhaps TRBD1 (6 bases). The V and J ends lost 4 bases and 1 base respectively, with 14 bases between them. The CDR3 is made up of 16 amino acids. Germline CDR1 and CDR2: SGHTA and FQGNSA. The CDR3 is CASSSLQQGSGNTIYF. In DNA form, the CDR3 reads TGTGCCAGCAGCTCCCTCCAACAGGGTTCTGGAAACACCATATATTTT.

This clone was picked up a small number of times. The CDR3, as DNA: TGTGCCAGCTCACCCGCCGATACAGGAAATTCACCCCTCCACTTT. Translating it yields CASSPADTGNSPLHF. The chain employs TRBV18 and TRBJ1-6; TRBD1 might be the D (5 bases). Trimming shortened V by 3 bases and J by 7 bases, and 13 bases separated the two germline ends. The length of the CDR3 is 15 residues. In germline, CDR1 is KGHSH, CDR2 LQKENI.

The chain carries TRBV9 and TRBJ2-2, with 8 bases fitting TRBD1. Looked up from germline, CDR1 is SGDLS and CDR2 is YYNGEE. With 3 bases clipped from V and 2 bases from J, the junction kept 3 bases outside the gene matches. This CDR3 has 15 residues. This CDR3 reads CASSADRANTGELFF. In DNA form, the CDR3 reads TGTGCCAGCAGCGCGGACAGGGCTAACACCGGGGAGCTGTTTTTT.

The rearrangement joins TRBV19 to TRBJ2-1, with 13 bases identical to TRBD2. There are 16 residues in the CDR3. V was pared by 5 bases and J by 11 bases, with 12 bases of the junction left unmatched. Germline lookup yields CDR1 LNHDA and CDR2 SQIVND (reference sequence). CDR3 coding DNA: TGTGCCAGTAGTCCCCTTGGACTAGCGGGAGAGGCTCAGCAGTTCTTC. The encoded protein is CASSPLGLAGEAQQFF.

V and J are TRBV7-2 and TRBJ1-2, with D perhaps matching TRBD1 (5 bases). There are 14 residues in the CDR3. V lost 1 base and J lost 4, with 10 bases in between. Germline-derived CDR1 and CDR2 are SGHTA and FQGNSA. The CDR3 nucleotides are TGTGCCAGCAGCTTAGTAAAGGACACCTATGGCTACACCTTC. It translates to CASSLVKDTYGYTF.

The chain employs TRBV29-1 and TRBJ1-1; TRBD1 agrees at 7 bases. From germline, CDR1 is SQVTM and CDR2 ANQGSEA. Losses at the gene ends were 8 bases for V and 0 bases for J; bases not matched to a gene: 6. The CDR3 totals 13 residues. The CDR3: CSPWGQLNTEAFF. The CDR3 region has the DNA TGCAGCCCTTGGGGACAGCTGAACACTGAAGCTTTCTTT. Variable domain in full (rest from reference TRBV29-1 and TRBJ1-1): SAVISQKPSRDICQRGTSLTIQCQVDSQVTMMFWYRQQPGQSLTLIATANQGSEATYESGFVIDKFPISRPNLTFSTLTVSNMSPEDSSIYLCSPWGQLNTEAFFGQGTRLTVV.

The V and J genes are TRBV7-3 and TRBJ2-7; 8 nucleotides agree with TRBD2. CDR3 size: 16 residues. Germline V gene lookup returns CDR1 SGHTA and CDR2 FQGTGA. V shed 3 bases, J shed 0 bases, and the junction held 7 bases outside the gene matches. The CDR3 DNA is TGTGCCAGCAGCTTTGGGCCTAGCGGGTTCTCCTACGAGCAGTACTTC. It translates to CASSFGPSGFSYEQYF.

The chain links TRBV6-5 to TRBJ2-3; no reliable D call. CDR3 length equals 14 residues. Per germline, CDR1 MNHEY and CDR2 SVGAGI. V lost 8 bases and J lost 7, with 19 bases in between. The CDR3 sequence is CASAGRSYDHTQYF. As DNA, the CDR3 is TGTGCCAGCGCCGGCCGGAGTTACGACCATACGCAGTATTTT.

V is TRBV27 and J is TRBJ1-6; D uncertain. The CDR3 loop spans 13 amino acids. Trimming stripped 3 bases from V and 7 bases from J, with 7 bases between. In germline, CDR1 is MNHEY, CDR2 SMNVEV (reference sequence). The CDR3 is CASSFTGNSPLHF. The CDR3 DNA is TGTGCCAGCAGTTTTACCGGGAATTCACCCCTCCACTTT.

The chain is built from TRBV23-1 and TRBJ2-3; TRBD2 matches at 12 bases. TRBV23-1 is placed among ORFs of uncertain function. This CDR3 region has 19 residues. Trimming took 5 bases from V and 4 from J; bases not matched to a gene: 16. Here the CDR3 DNA reads TGCGCCAGCAGTATCAATGGCGGCGCTAGCGGGAGGGGGGCAGATACGCAGTATTTT. Amino acids: CASSINGGASGRGADTQYF.

The rearrangement uses TRBV3-1 (or the pseudogene TRBV3-2) and TRBJ2-3; the D is unclear. V was shortened by 4 bases and J by 0 bases, with 14 bases between the two germline ends. CDR3 size: 16 residues. Germline CDR1 LGHDT, CDR2 YNNKEL (reference sequence). The DNA for the CDR3 is TGTGCCAGCAGCCCCCTATACGCATCTAGCACAGATACGCAGTATTTT. Translated, it gives CASSPLYASSTDTQYF.

The V gene is TRBV7-2, the J gene TRBJ1-5; D is unclear. The CDR3 length is 15 residues. Deletions cut 1 base from V and 2 bases from J, with 9 bases between. Germline CDR1 is SGHTA and CDR2 is FQGNSA. CDR3 in DNA: TGTGCCAGCAGCTTAGGGCACACGCGCAATCAGCCCCAGCATTTT. Encoded protein: CASSLGHTRNQPQHF.

This clone was observed a handful of times. The rearrangement links TRBV14 to TRBJ2-7, with 9 bases lining up with TRBD1. The CDR3 runs to 16 residues. The germline gives CDR1 SGHDN, CDR2 FVKESK. V shed 3 bases and J 6 bases; nucleotides not matched to a gene: 12. The CDR3 spells CASSHREGQGRIEQYF. The CDR3, as DNA: TGTGCCAGCAGCCACCGAGAGGGACAGGGACGGATCGAGCAGTACTTC.

The chain has TRBV18 and TRBJ1-2; D unclear. V lost 8 bases and J 6 bases, leaving 16 bases between the germline ends. The length of the CDR3 is 13 residues. Germline V gene sequence: CDR1 KGHSH, CDR2 LQKENI. CDR3 DNA sequence: TGTGCCAGCCTATCGAGTCAGGTTCATGGCTACACCTTC. It codes for CASLSSQVHGYTF.

The chain recombines TRBV7-8 with TRBJ2-5, with D perhaps TRBD2 (6 bases). This CDR3 has 15 residues. V lost 5 bases and J lost 2, with 15 bases in between. Germline lookup yields CDR1 SGHVS and CDR2 FQNEAQ. In DNA form, the CDR3 reads TGTGCCAGCAGCACCCACCGGGGACTTCAAGAGACCCAGTACTTC. This encodes CASSTHRGLQETQYF.

The chain has TRBV7-2 and TRBJ2-1, with a tentative D call TRBD2 (6 bases). The ends were cut back, 3 bases at V and 0 bases at J, with 9 bases in the middle. The length of the CDR3 is 15 residues. CDR1 SGHTA and CDR2 FQGNSA come from the germline V gene. CDR3 in amino acids: CASSFMRGSYNEQFF. The CDR3 DNA reads as TGTGCCAGCAGCTTCATGCGGGGCTCCTACAATGAGCAGTTCTTC.

V is TRBV28 and J is TRBJ1-2, with 8 bases matching TRBD1. In germline, CDR1 is MDHEN, CDR2 SYDVKM. V gave up 3 bases and J gave up 3 bases; unmatched junction bases: 15. The CDR3 has 18 residues. Written as DNA, the CDR3 is TGTGCCAGCAGTTTCATTCGGCAGGGGGCGATACGCGACTATGGCTACACCTTC. This translates into CASSFIRQGAIRDYGYTF.

The CDR3, as DNA: TGTGCCAGCAGCTTAGATGCTGGGGCACATCAGCCCCAGCATTTT. Protein product: CASSLDAGAHQPQHF. This rearrangement joins TRBV11-2 to TRBJ1-5; maybe TRBD1 (5 bases). Germline V lookup: CDR1 SGHAT, CDR2 FQNNGV. The CDR3 is made up of 15 amino acids. Trimming took off 0 bases at V and 5 bases at J, with 11 bases between the two ends.